The TCR beta chain described here comes from a study of post-analysis software for immune sequencing data. About the study: Disease trajectories encompassed relapsing-remitting, secondary progressive and progressive-relapsing multiple sclerosis. Study conclusions and caveats: Same-batch preparations were strongly co-clustered by F measure. Controls' normalized Chao1 diversity significantly exceeded that of multiple sclerosis patients. In patients, TRBV5-6, TRBV5-1 and TRBV20-1 belonged to five or six TRBV segments found more frequently than in controls.

V dropped 5 bases and J dropped 0 bases, with 11 bases sitting between them. The CDR3 loop spans 14 amino acids. Germline V gene data show CDR1 as DFQATT and CDR2 as SNEGSKA (reference sequence). Unique molecular identifiers were built into the TCR beta cDNA libraries. TCRdb ran MiXCR on the PCR reads and lists one entry per CDR3 protein. The profile shows 160,000 or so distinct CDR3 sequences, about 34% of them singletons. Comment on this clonotype: Its antigen is unidentified.

The sample was blood, taken after autologous hematopoietic stem cell transplantation. The receptor was derived from a girl between 10 and 17 years old with multiple sclerosis. The V call is TRBV20-1, the J call TRBJ2-1, with D unresolved. CDR3 in amino acids: CSALRRSSYNEQFF. The DNA for the CDR3 is TGCAGTGCTCTCCGGCGGAGCTCCTACAATGAGCAGTTCTTC.